This T cell receptor (beta chain) was found in a study of blood T cell repertoires in COVID-19 (dated by TCRdb to the early 2020s). In the study overall: Samples covering the acute and convalescent phases of COVID-19 were provided by collaborators in the United States, Italy and Spain. Samples came from the ongoing ImmuneRACE study (first 160 participants) plus 1,254 subjects from 6 global collaborators. Subjects who had been exposed to COVID-19, were actively infected with it, or had recovered from it provided the deeply sampled blood TCRbeta repertoires that made up the dataset. The prospective study material was composed of cDNA or gDNA derived from T cells, B-cell-depleted T cells, or PBMCs. A freely available public database, intended as a resource for researchers studying the immune response to SARS-CoV-2, is where the repertoires were released. Nearly every sample came with metadata listing a de-identified subject ID, COVID-19 status, age in years and sex. Where available, HLA class I and class II types were obtained from metadata supplied by the sample provider rather than from assay-based typing.

General conclusions and limits of the study: The quantity of clinical and demographic metadata differed by source and by participant and was supplied without curation.

About this clone itself: Its antigen has not been determined. No quality values exist for individual bases; no much larger clone is one base distant.

One collaborating source in Seattle enrolled patients during active infection and followed them longitudinally through the course of disease. Collaborating institutions collected whole blood in K2EDTA tubes following their own protocols. For TCRbeta analysis, collaborators shipped samples in one of three forms: frozen whole blood, isolated PBMCs, or DNA extracted from either of those sample types. TCRbeta CDR3 regions were amplified from genomic DNA by means of the immunoSEQ Assay, a bias-controlled multiplex PCR. The paper's processing steps were these. The number of nucleated cells in each sample was estimated by amplification of reference gene primers within the assay. To quantify the absolute abundance of each unique TCRbeta CDR3 rearrangement, sequence reads were collapsed and filtered. For each sample, productive Simpson clonality was calculated by taking the square root of Simpson's diversity index across productive rearrangements. As stored in TCRdb, this immuneACCESS dataset retains in-frame rearrangements with V and J assigned. A fraction of the clones does not appear; measured against another copy, unresolved V genes explain less than half of the discrepancy, and the remainder lacks a known reason. V, J and clone size derive from that table, while D and trimming were established from the DNA sequence. For this sample the table gives over 150,000 clones, of which 88% were detected only once. The ten largest clones represent roughly a sixth of the sample.

Source material: peripheral blood. This clonotype was obtained from a man aged 50-60 years with COVID-19, enrolled during active disease.

CDR3 region: CASSLPLTGELFF. The sequence in DNA is TGTGCCAGCAGCCTTCCTCTTACCGGGGAGCTGTTTTTT. The rearrangement combines TRBV3-1 (or the pseudogene TRBV3-2) with TRBJ2-2, with an unclear D gene assignment. From the cysteine through the phenylalanine, the CDR3 covers 13 amino acids. Here the CDR3 DNA is all that survives: 39 bases in frame from base 1. The germline V gene encodes CDR1 LGHDT and CDR2 YNNKEL (reference sequence). V was cut back by 4 bases and J by 5 bases, leaving a gap of 8 bases between them.